This TCR beta chain appears in the sequencing data of a study of control samples from healthy donors and cancer patients. The CDR3 covers 13 residues. Trimming took 0 bases from V and 5 from J, leaving 8 bases between them. Germline values: CDR1 SGHNT, CDR2 YYREEE (reference sequence). The method was immunoSEQ multiplex PCR; TCRdb's version includes in-frame clones alone and lacks a portion of them. The sample consists of approximately 110,000 clones, roughly nine tenths of them appearing once. The sequence was obtained from a woman younger than 35 in good health. The sample was blood. V gene TRBV5-4 combines with J gene TRBJ2-5; D call uncertain. CDR3 bases: TGTGCCAGCAGCTTGGGCGAACGGGAGACCCAGTACTTC. Residues: CASSLGERETQYF.